This T cell receptor (beta chain) was identified during a study of T cells after yellow fever vaccination. This clonotype was observed at least ten times. This CDR3 spans 12 amino acids. Germline-derived CDR1 and CDR2 are MNHNY and SVGAGI (reference sequence). V shed 10 bases and J shed 6 bases, with 16 bases lying between them. TCRdb reprocessed the 5' RACE reads with MiXCR, giving one entry per CDR3 protein. The sample holds roughly 120,000 distinct CDR3 sequences; roughly 7.9% are singletons and the top ten take 2.7%. The chain couples TRBV6-6 to TRBJ2-7; D gene uncertain. The clonotype was recovered from a man aged 18 to 29 who received the YFV17D yellow fever vaccine. The sample here was CD4+ T cells sorted from PBMCs, taken 35 to 50 days after the first yellow fever vaccination. CDR3 DNA sequence: TGTGCCATCAGCCCCCAGCCCTCCGAGCAGTACTTC. Protein sequence: CAISPQPSEQYF.